This TCR beta chain came from a study of T cell repertoires in cytomegalovirus infection (dated by TCRdb to 2018 to 2020). About the full investigation: Donor HLA type was relevant to the analysis, because carriage of CMV infection together with the matching HLA type was indicated by public TCR beta signatures.

Sequencing was performed on an Illumina HiSeq 1500. In TCRdb, the public reads were trimmed at Q25 with fastp and aligned with MiXCR, with productive beta chains retained. Rows are unified per CDR3 protein, each entry keeping the most common DNA and genes. This sample lists around 630,000 distinct CDR3 sequences; roughly a quarter were detected once. Roughly 8% of the sample is in the top ten clones. V is pared back by 5 bases and J by 3 bases, with 13 bases lying between the germline termini. CDR1 is given as MNHEY and CDR2 as SVGEGT, both from the germline V gene. Including cysteine and phenylalanine, the CDR3 has 14 amino acids. The only DNA kept is the CDR3, 42 bases in frame from the first base. General conclusions and limits of the study: In both this cohort and an independent cohort of more than 350 donors, the cumulative frequency of public TCR beta family members distinguished carriers of CMV infection plus the relevant HLA type. The ex vivo response was dominated by HLA-C-restricted CMV-specific TCR beta clonotypes, which also provided the single most frequent clonotype in two of eight donors.

This clonotype was seen only a few times. Its specific antigen is unknown. No much larger clonotype is one base removed from it; base qualities were not supplied. The sequenced material came from CD8+ T cells from PBMCs. This TCR was sampled from a human donor in good health (CMV status not recorded). Some clones in this sample may be carry-over from other donors' samples. In this chain, TRBV6-2 or TRBV6-3 is recombined with TRBJ2-5; the D gene cannot be resolved reliably. The CDR3: CASSTIEHEETQYF. Read as DNA, the sequence is TGTGCCAGCAGTACGATCGAACACGAAGAGACCCAGTACTTC.